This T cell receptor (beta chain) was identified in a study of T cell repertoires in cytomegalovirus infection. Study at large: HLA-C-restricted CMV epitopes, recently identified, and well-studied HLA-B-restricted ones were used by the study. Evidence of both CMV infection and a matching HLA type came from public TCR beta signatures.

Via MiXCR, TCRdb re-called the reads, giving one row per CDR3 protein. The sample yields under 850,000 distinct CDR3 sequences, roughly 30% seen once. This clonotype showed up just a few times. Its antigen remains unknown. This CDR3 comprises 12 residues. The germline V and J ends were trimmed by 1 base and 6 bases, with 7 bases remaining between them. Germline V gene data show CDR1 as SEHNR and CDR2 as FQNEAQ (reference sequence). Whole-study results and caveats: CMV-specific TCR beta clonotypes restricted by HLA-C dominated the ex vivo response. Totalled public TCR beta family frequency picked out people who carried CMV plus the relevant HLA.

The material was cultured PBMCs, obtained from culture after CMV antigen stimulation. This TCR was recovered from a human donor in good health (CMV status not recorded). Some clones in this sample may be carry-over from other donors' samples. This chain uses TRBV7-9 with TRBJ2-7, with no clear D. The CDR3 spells CASSLVHGEQYF. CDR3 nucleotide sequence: TGTGCCAGCAGCTTAGTTCACGGCGAGCAGTACTTC.